These 2 T cell receptor beta chains originate from one sample sequenced in a study of T cells after posttransplantation cyclophosphamide. Assay: immunoSEQ multiplex PCR; the TCRdb copy retains only in-frame clones and omits some. The top ten clones hold just under 15% of a sample with about 32,000 clones, over 85% of them seen once. The sample was PBMCs. These receptor sequences come from a woman aged 40 to 50 with a blood cancer, CMV-positive, and with a related stem cell donor.

J is TRBJ2-3 and V is TRBV5-1, with 8 bases lining up with TRBD2. Germline V gives CDR1 SGHRS, CDR2 YFSETQ. CDR3 length: 15 amino acids. Trimming at V came to 1 base and at J to 6 bases, leaving 7 bases not matched to a gene. The CDR3 nucleotides are TGCGCCAGCAGCTTGAGGGGACTAGTTATGGATACGCAGTATTTT. Amino acid sequence: CASSLRGLVMDTQYF.

There are a few counts of this clone. The chain carries TRBV6-1 and TRBJ2-7, with TRBD1 matching over 7 bases. Germline V gene sequence: CDR1 MNHNS, CDR2 SASEGT. This CDR3 region has 14 residues. Trimming at V came to 5 bases and at J to 2 bases, leaving 6 bases not matched to a gene. In DNA, the CDR3 is TGTGCCAGCAGTTCGCCCGGGACAGCCTACGAGCAGTACTTC. Encoded protein: CASSSPGTAYEQYF.